This TCR beta chain was sequenced during a study of shared clonotypes between healthy human individuals. General observations from the study: Shared across a few donors were 5% to 6% of the naive CD4 clonotypes.

Repertoires were generated with immunoSEQ multiplex PCR, while TCRdb's copy carries only in-frame clones and drops some. The repertoire holds approximately 700,000 clones, with around four fifths as singletons. The CDR3 has 12 residues. The split of CD4+ cells yielded CD45RA+ naive and CD45RA-negative memory subsets. In its sample, this clone was seen a few times. Antigen specificity is unknown. The sequencing input was memory CD4+ T cells sorted from blood. The subset is: CD45RA-negative fraction. The rearrangement joins TRBV1 to TRBJ1-5. TRBV1 is a recognized pseudogene. The receptor was isolated from a woman aged 30 to 39 in good health. The CDR3 DNA sequence: TGCACCAGCAGCCAAGCGGGTCAGCCCCAGCATTTT. It encodes CTSSQAGQPQHF.